This TCR beta chain was documented in a study of neoadjuvant anti-PD-1 for oral cavity cancer. Sequencing was performed with immunoSEQ multiplex PCR; in TCRdb, only in-frame clones are kept and a portion is missing. This repertoire shows roughly 15,000 clones, under 40% found once; its top ten account for roughly 36%. From germline, CDR1 is DFQATT and CDR2 SNEGSKA (reference sequence). This CDR3 spans 11 amino acids. Trimming pared 5 bases from V and 3 bases from J, leaving 7 bases between. The time point was: after neoadjuvant nivolumab, at surgical resection. The TCR was taken from a person between 35 and 79 years old with oral cavity squamous cell carcinoma. The sequences come from tumor tissue, collected after nivolumab (anti-PD-1) treatment. V usage is TRBV20-1 and J usage is TRBJ1-2; D gene unclear. The CDR3 coding sequence is TGCAGTGCTTCTGTTGACTATGGCTACACCTTC. Translated: CSASVDYGYTF.